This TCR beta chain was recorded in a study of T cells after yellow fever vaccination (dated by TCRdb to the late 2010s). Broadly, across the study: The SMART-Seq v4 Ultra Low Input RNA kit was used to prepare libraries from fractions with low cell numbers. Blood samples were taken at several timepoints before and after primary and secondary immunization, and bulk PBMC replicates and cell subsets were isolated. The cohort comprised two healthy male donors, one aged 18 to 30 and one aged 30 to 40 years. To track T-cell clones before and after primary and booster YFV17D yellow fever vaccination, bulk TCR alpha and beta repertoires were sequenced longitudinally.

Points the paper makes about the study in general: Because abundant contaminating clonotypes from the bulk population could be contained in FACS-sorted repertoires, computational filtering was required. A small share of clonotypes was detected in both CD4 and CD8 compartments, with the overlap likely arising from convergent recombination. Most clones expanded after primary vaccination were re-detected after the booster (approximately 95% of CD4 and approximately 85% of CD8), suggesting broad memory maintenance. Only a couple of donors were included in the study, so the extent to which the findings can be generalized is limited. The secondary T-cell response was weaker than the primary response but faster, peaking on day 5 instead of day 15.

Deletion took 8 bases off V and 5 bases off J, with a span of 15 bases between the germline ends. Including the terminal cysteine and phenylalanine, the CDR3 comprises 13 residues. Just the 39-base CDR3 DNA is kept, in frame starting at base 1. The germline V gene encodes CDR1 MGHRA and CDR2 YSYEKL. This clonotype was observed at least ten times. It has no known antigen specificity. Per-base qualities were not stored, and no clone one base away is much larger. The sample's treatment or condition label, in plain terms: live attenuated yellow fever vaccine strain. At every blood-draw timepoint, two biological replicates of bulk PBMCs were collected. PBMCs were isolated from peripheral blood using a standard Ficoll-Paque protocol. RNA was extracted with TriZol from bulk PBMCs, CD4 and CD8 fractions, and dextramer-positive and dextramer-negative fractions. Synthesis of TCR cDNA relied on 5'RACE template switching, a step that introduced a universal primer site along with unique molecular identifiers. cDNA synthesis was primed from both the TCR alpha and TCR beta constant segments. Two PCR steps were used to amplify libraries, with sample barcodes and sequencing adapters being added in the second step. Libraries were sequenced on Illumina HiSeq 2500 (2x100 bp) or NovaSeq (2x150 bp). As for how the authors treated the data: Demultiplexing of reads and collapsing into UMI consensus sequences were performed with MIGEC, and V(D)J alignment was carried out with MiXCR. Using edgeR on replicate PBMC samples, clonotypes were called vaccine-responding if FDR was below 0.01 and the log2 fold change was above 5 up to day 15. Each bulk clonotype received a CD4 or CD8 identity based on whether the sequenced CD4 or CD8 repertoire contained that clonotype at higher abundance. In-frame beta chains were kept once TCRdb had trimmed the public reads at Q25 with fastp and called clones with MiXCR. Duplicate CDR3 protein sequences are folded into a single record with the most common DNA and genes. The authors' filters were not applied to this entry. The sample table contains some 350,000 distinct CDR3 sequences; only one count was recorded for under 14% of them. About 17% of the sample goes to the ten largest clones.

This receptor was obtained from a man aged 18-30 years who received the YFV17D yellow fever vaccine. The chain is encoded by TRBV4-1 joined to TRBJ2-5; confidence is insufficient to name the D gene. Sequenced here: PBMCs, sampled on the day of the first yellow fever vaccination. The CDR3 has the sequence CASSRTLLETQYF. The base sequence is TGCGCCAGCTCTAGAACATTATTGGAGACCCAGTACTTC.